Following are 23 T cell receptor beta chains from one sample sequenced in a study of shared clonotypes between healthy human individuals. Some clones are missing from TCRdb's copy, which holds only in-frame ones; the method was immunoSEQ multiplex PCR. The sample includes some 1,600,000 clones, roughly 98% of them seen just once. What was sequenced was naive CD4+ T cells sorted from blood. Specified subset: CD45RA+ positively selected. These receptor sequences come from a man under 40 in good health.

This sequence joins TRBV6-5 and TRBJ2-2; D unresolved. Germline loops: CDR1 MNHEY, CDR2 SVGAGI. This CDR3 is 14 amino acids long. Trimming removed 7 bases at V and 2 bases at J, with 11 bases between. The CDR3, as DNA: TGTGCCAGCAAGGCAGGAGCCAACACCGGGGAGCTGTTTTTT. This gives the protein CASKAGANTGELFF.

The chain couples TRBV7-2 to TRBJ2-1; D may correspond to TRBD1 or TRBD2 (5 bases each). CDR3 length: 16 residues. Trimming took off 1 base at V and 2 bases at J, with 12 bases between the two ends. The germline gives CDR1 SGHTA, CDR2 FQGNSA. As DNA, the CDR3 is TGTGCCAGCAGCTTAGATCGGGACGGGGCCTACAATGAGCAGTTCTTC. Its protein product is CASSLDRDGAYNEQFF.

V gene TRBV7-9 combines with J gene TRBJ2-3; no definite D call. With 1 base removed from V and 2 bases from J, the gap between germline ends came to 10 bases. This CDR3 is built from 15 residues. Germline CDR1 and CDR2: SEHNR and FQNEAQ (reference sequence). CDR3 residues: CASSLVSRSTDTQYF. The CDR3 nucleotides read TGTGCCAGCAGCTTAGTAAGCCGCTCCACAGATACGCAGTATTTT.

The chain uses TRBV2 and TRBJ2-7; D unresolved. This CDR3 spans 12 amino acids. CDR1 is SNHLY, CDR2 FYNNEI, per germline. V lost 6 bases and J 7 bases, leaving 13 bases between the germline ends. The CDR3 loop reads CASRVTDWEQYF. The CDR3 bases are TGTGCCAGCAGGGTGACCGATTGGGAGCAGTACTTC.

The chain carries TRBV6-1 and TRBJ2-1; 8 bases line up with TRBD2. There are 17 residues in the CDR3. Germline lookup yields CDR1 MNHNS and CDR2 SASEGT. The junction had 12 bases not matched to a gene; V was cut back by 4 bases and J by 4 bases. In nucleotides, the CDR3 is TGTGCCAGCAGTGCGTCGACCGGGACTAGTGGGTACAATGAGCAGTTCTTC. Its protein product is CASSASTGTSGYNEQFF.

The V call is TRBV5-1, the J call TRBJ2-5; 10 bases agree with TRBD2. The CDR3 is 16 amino acids. CDR1 SGHRS and CDR2 YFSETQ come from the germline V gene. Trimming cost V 0 bases and J 4 bases; bases outside gene matches: 6. The CDR3 coding sequence is TGCGCCAGCAGCTTGGTCCTAGCGGGAGTTGCAGAGACCCAGTACTTC. Translated, it gives CASSLVLAGVAETQYF.

The chain couples TRBV29-1 to TRBJ1-1, with a weak D call TRBD1 (5 bases). This CDR3 region has 16 residues. Trimming removed 5 bases at V and 2 bases at J, with 21 bases between. Per the germline V gene, CDR1 is SQVTM and CDR2 is ANQGSEA. The CDR3 DNA is TGCAGCGTTCATACCGATTGGGGGGGACGTAACACTGAAGCTTTCTTT. Translation gives CSVHTDWGGRNTEAFF. The full variable domain, rest sourced from reference TRBV29-1 and TRBJ1-1, is SAVISQKPSRDICQRGTSLTIQCQVDSQVTMMFWYRQQPGQSLTLIATANQGSEATYESGFVIDKFPISRPNLTFSTLTVSNMSPEDSSIYLCSVHTDWGGRNTEAFFGQGTRLTVV.

The rearrangement uses TRBV11-1 and TRBJ2-7; 7 bases fit TRBD1. V shed 5 bases, J shed 6 bases, and the junction held 13 bases outside the gene matches. The CDR3 is 15 amino acids. CDR1 is SGHAT and CDR2 is FQDESV in the germline V gene (reference sequence). The CDR3 DNA reads as TGTGCCAGCAGCCGAAGACAGGGTCCGGTGAGCGAGCAGTACTTC. It codes for CASSRRQGPVSEQYF.

The CDR3 sequence is CASSLVPPTYEQYF. Written as DNA, the CDR3 is TGCGCCAGCAGCTTGGTCCCCCCCACCTACGAGCAGTACTTC. The J gene is TRBJ2-7, the V gene TRBV5-1; D is undetermined. CDR1 and CDR2 (germline): SGHRS, YFSETQ. The CDR3 loop spans 14 amino acids. Trimming took off 0 bases at V and 2 bases at J, with 9 bases between the two ends.

The chain carries TRBV2 and TRBJ1-1; maybe TRBD1 (6 bases). The germline gives CDR1 SNHLY, CDR2 FYNNEI. V lost 4 bases to trimming and J lost 1 base, with 10 bases between them. This CDR3 has 14 amino acids. CDR3 amino acids: CASSAQGRNTEAFF. CDR3 nucleotides: TGTGCCAGCAGTGCCCAGGGGAGGAACACTGAAGCTTTCTTT. Based on the CDR3 plus reference TRBV2 and TRBJ1-1, the full variable domain is EPEVTQTPSHQVTQMGQEVILRCVPISNHLYFYWYRQILGQKVEFLVSFYNNEISEKSEIFDDQFSVERPDGSNFTLKIRSTKLEDSAMYFCASSAQGRNTEAFFGQGTRLTVV.

The V gene is TRBV5-1, the J gene TRBJ2-1; D is perhaps TRBD1 (5 bases). The CDR3 covers 15 residues. The germline V and J ends were trimmed by 4 bases and 4 bases, with 15 bases remaining between them. Germline loops: CDR1 SGHRS, CDR2 YFSETQ. DNA of the CDR3: TGCGCCAGCAGCCAATCAGGGAATGGATACAATGAGCAGTTCTTC. It encodes CASSQSGNGYNEQFF.

The chain recombines TRBV11-2 with TRBJ1-3, with 7 bases matching TRBD1. Germline CDR1 is SGHAT and CDR2 is FQNNGV. There are 14 residues in the CDR3. The trim removed 5 bases at V and 1 base at J, leaving 2 bases unmatched. As DNA, the CDR3 is TGTGCCAGCAGCCCAGGGGGATCTGGAAACACCATATATTTT. This gives the protein CASSPGGSGNTIYF.

The rearrangement uses TRBV5-1 and TRBJ2-7; a possible D gene is TRBD2 (5 bases). V was cut by 0 bases and J by 5 bases, with 15 bases left in between. The germline gives CDR1 SGHRS, CDR2 YFSETQ. This CDR3 contains 15 residues. The CDR3 loop reads CASSLAVAAGDEQYF. In DNA, the CDR3 is TGCGCCAGCAGCTTGGCCGTGGCGGCGGGTGACGAGCAGTACTTC. Looking up the rest from reference TRBV5-1 and TRBJ2-7 gives the full variable domain: KAGVTQTPRYLIKTRGQQVTLSCSPISGHRSVSWYQQTPGQGLQFLFEYFSETQRNKGNFPGRFSGRQFSNSRSEMNVSTLELGDSALYLCASSLAVAAGDEQYFGPGTRLTVT.

This chain links TRBV2 with TRBJ1-2; D unclear. V was clipped by 1 base and J by 0 bases, with 9 bases between them. Germline CDR1 SNHLY, CDR2 FYNNEI. This CDR3 spans 15 amino acids. In nucleotides, the CDR3 is TGTGCCAGCAGTGAAGGAGCCACAGCTAACTATGGCTACACCTTC. It specifies CASSEGATANYGYTF.

This rearrangement joins TRBV19 to TRBJ2-3, with D perhaps TRBD2 (6 bases). The CDR3 sequence is 14 residues long. The germline V gene encodes CDR1 LNHDA and CDR2 SQIVND (reference sequence). V was pared by 4 bases and J by 1 base, with 9 bases between. The CDR3 region is CASSTRLGTDTQYF. CDR3 nucleotides: TGTGCCAGTAGTACCCGACTAGGCACAGATACGCAGTATTTT.

V usage is TRBV19 and J usage is TRBJ2-1; TRBD2 matches 11 bases. The germline V gene has CDR1 LNHDA and CDR2 SQIVND (reference sequence). The CDR3 extends over 15 amino acids. The V gene end was trimmed by 5 bases and the J gene end by 6 bases; junction bases not matched to a gene: 6. CDR3: CASSLLAGAVNEQFF. CDR3 nucleotides: TGTGCCAGTAGTTTACTAGCGGGAGCTGTCAATGAGCAGTTCTTC.

The chain recombines TRBV27 with TRBJ2-5, with 7 bases identical to TRBD2. The junction had 3 bases not matched to a gene; V was cut back by 3 bases and J by 2 bases. The CDR3 loop spans 14 amino acids. Germline CDR1 MNHEY, CDR2 SMNVEV (reference sequence). In DNA, the CDR3 is TGTGCCAGCAGTTTGGGGGGGGTTCAAGAGACCCAGTACTTC. Residues: CASSLGGVQETQYF.

The chain couples TRBV19 to TRBJ2-1; D uncertain. The length of the CDR3 is 11 residues. Germline values: CDR1 LNHDA, CDR2 SQIVND (reference sequence). Trimming removed 4 bases from V and 10 bases from J, with 8 bases in between. The CDR3 DNA follows: TGTGCCAGTAGTAACGTGGGCGAGCAGTTCTTC. Protein sequence: CASSNVGEQFF.

This sequence joins TRBV6-5 and TRBJ2-7; no clear D gene. This CDR3 has 13 residues. V gave up 6 bases and J gave up 9 bases, with 18 bases separating them. The germline CDR1 and CDR2 sequences are MNHEY and SVGAGI. CDR3 bases: TGTGCCAGCAGACCGCCCGGCCTAAGGTGGCAGTACTTC. It translates to CASRPPGLRWQYF.

The rearrangement links TRBV5-6 to TRBJ2-7, with D unclear. V lost 1 base and J 5 bases, leaving 4 bases between the germline ends. The CDR3 has 11 residues. Germline lookup yields CDR1 SGHDT and CDR2 YYEEEE. The chain's CDR3 is CASSLRHEQYF. DNA of the CDR3: TGTGCCAGCAGCTTGAGACACGAGCAGTACTTC.

This chain links TRBV7-9 with TRBJ2-3; TRBD1 matches 9 bases. This CDR3 has 16 residues. CDR1 and CDR2 from the germline V gene are SEHNR and FQNEAQ (reference sequence). V gave up 5 bases and J gave up 4 bases; unmatched junction bases: 10. The CDR3 reads CASSDGTGSLADTQYF. CDR3 coding DNA: TGTGCCAGCAGCGACGGGACAGGGTCTCTCGCAGATACGCAGTATTTT.

J is TRBJ2-7 and V is TRBV19; 9 bases line up with TRBD1. The germline V gene has CDR1 LNHDA and CDR2 SQIVND (reference sequence). The CDR3 extends over 17 amino acids. V lost 5 bases to trimming and J lost 4 bases; unmatched junction nucleotides: 15. CDR3 sequence (DNA): TGTGCCAGTAGTTCCGGACAGGGGAACCCAAGTAGGTACGAGCAGTACTTC. Its translation is CASSSGQGNPSRYEQYF.

The gene calls are TRBV7-8 and TRBJ1-3; D is possibly TRBD1 (5 bases). Germline CDR1 and CDR2: SGHVS and FQNEAQ. This CDR3 region has 16 residues. The V gene lost 5 bases and the J gene lost 3 bases, with 17 bases spanning the gap. The CDR3 sequence: CASSRTQGLGGNTIYF. The CDR3 DNA is TGTGCCAGCAGCAGAACTCAGGGTCTCGGTGGAAACACCATATATTTT.